This T cell receptor (beta chain) comes out of a study of T cell repertoires in cytomegalovirus infection. Whole-study context: Indications came from public TCR beta signatures; they pointed to CMV infection and to a matching HLA type.

Study-wide findings and caveats: HLA-C-restricted, CMV-specific TCR beta clonotypes were dominant ex vivo. Summed frequency of shared TCR beta families picked out CMV carriers who also had the relevant HLA.

V was clipped by 6 bases and J by 0 bases, with 8 bases between them. Germline assignment: CDR1 SGHAT and CDR2 FQNNGV. CDR3 length: 13 amino acids. Of note for this clonotype: As yet, its antigen is unknown. A clone one base away is much larger, so this may be a read error. The conserved phenylalanine or tryptophan normally closing the CDR3 is absent here, so this likely arose from a read error.

TCRdb passed the reads through MiXCR, listing each CDR3 protein once. Of 200,000 to 250,000 distinct CDR3 sequences in the sample, 22% are singletons; the top ten hold about 20%. The clonotype comes from a human donor in good health (CMV status not recorded). Some clones in this sample may be carry-over from other donors' samples. This rearrangement joins TRBV11-2 to TRBJ1-1; D ambiguous. The material sequenced was CD8+ T cells from PBMCs. The CDR3 loop is CASRLTLNTEAFL. The CDR3 DNA is TGTGCCAGCAGGCTGACACTGAACACTGAAGCTTTCTTG.